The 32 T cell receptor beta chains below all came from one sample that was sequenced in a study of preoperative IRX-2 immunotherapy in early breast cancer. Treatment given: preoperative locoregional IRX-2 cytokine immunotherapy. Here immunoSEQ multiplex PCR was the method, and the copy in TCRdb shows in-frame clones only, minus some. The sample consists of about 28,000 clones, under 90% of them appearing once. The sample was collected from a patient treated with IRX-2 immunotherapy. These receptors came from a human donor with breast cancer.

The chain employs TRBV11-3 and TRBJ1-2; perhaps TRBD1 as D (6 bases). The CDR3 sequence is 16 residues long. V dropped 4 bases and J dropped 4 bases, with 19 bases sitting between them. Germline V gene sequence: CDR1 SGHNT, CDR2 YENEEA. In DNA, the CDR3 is TGTGCCAGCAGCTCCCTAAGGCCCTGGGGGCTCTATGGCTACACCTTC. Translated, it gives CASSSLRPWGLYGYTF. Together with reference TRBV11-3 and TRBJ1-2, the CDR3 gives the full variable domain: EAGVVQSPRYKIIEKKQPVAFWCNPISGHNTLYWYLQNLGQGPELLIRYENEEAVDDSQLPKDRFSAERLKGVDSTLKIQPAELGDSAVYLCASSSLRPWGLYGYTFGSGTRLTVV.

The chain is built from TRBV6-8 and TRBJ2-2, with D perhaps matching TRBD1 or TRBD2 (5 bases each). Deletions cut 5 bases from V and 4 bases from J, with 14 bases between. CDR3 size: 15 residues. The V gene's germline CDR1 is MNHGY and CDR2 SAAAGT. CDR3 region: CASSEGSVATGELFF. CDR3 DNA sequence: TGTGCCAGCAGTGAGGGGTCGGTTGCCACCGGGGAGCTGTTTTTT.

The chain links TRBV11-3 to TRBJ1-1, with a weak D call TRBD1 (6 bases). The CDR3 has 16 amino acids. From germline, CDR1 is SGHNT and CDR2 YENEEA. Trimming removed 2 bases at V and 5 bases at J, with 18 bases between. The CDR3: CASSLRLWGAPTEAFF. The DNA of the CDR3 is TGTGCCAGCAGCTTAAGGCTCTGGGGGGCCCCAACTGAAGCTTTCTTT.

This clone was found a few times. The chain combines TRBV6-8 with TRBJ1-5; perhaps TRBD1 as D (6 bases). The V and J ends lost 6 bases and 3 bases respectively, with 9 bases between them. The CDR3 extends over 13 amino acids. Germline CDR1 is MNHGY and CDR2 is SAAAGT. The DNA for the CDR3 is TGTGCCAGCAGCGGACAGCTCAATCAGCCCCAGCATTTT. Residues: CASSGQLNQPQHF.

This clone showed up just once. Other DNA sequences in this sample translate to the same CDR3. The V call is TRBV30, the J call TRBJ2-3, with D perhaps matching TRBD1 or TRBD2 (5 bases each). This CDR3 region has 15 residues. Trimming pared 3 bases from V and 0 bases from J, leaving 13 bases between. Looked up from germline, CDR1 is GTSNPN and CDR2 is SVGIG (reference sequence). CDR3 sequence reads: CAWSRGAGSTDTQYF. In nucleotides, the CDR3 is TGTGCCTGGAGCCGAGGGGCCGGAAGCACAGATACGCAGTATTTT.

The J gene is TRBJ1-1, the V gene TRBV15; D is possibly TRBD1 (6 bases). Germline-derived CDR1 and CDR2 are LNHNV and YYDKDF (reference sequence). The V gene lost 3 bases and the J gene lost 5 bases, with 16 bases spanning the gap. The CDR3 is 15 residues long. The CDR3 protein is CATSRDSEGGTEAFF. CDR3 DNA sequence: TGTGCCACCAGCAGGGACAGTGAGGGAGGGACTGAAGCTTTCTTT.

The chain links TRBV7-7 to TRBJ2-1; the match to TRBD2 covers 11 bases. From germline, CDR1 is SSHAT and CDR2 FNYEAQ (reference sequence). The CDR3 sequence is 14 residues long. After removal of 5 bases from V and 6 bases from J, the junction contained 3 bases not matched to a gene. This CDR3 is CASSNSGGVNEQFF. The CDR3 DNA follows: TGTGCCAGCAGCAATAGCGGGGGGGTCAATGAGCAGTTCTTC.

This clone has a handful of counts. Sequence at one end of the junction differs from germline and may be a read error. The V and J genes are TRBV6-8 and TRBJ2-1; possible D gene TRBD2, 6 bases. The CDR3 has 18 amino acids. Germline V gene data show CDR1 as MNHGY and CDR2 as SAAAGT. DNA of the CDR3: TGTGCCATCAGTGGTCGGGACTTCTGGGGGAGCTCCTACAATGAGCAGTTCTTC. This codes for CAISGRDFWGSSYNEQFF.

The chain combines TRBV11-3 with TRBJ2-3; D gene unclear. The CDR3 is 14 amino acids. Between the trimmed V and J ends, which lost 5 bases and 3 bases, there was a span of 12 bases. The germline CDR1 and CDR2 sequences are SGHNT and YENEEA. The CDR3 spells CASSPSPQTDTQYF. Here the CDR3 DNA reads TGTGCCAGCAGCCCCTCCCCCCAAACAGATACGCAGTATTTT.

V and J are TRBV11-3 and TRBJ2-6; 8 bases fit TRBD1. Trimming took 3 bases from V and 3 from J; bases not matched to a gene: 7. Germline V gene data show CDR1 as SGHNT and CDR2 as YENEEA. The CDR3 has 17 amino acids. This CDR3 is CASSLPRDRFGANVLTF. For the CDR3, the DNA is TGTGCCAGCAGCTTGCCGAGGGACAGGTTTGGGGCCAACGTCCTGACTTTC.

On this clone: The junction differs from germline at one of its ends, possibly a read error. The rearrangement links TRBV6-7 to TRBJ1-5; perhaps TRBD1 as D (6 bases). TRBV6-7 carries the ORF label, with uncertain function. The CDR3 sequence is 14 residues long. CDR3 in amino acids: CANSYSGADQPQHF. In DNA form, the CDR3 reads TGTGCCAACAGTTACTCAGGGGCAGATCAGCCCCAGCATTTT.

The CDR3 protein is CASKAPRLGRTGELFF. DNA of the CDR3: TGTGCCAGCAAGGCCCCCCGACTAGGCCGTACCGGGGAGCTGTTTTTT. V gene TRBV28 combines with J gene TRBJ2-2; TRBD2 is a possible D gene (6 bases). The ends were cut back, 7 bases at V and 5 bases at J, with 20 bases in the middle. From germline, CDR1 is MDHEN and CDR2 SYDVKM. The CDR3 has 16 residues.

CDR3 DNA sequence: TGTGCCAGCAGCCCCAGACAGTTTCCCGGAAACACCATATATTTT. The encoded protein is CASSPRQFPGNTIYF. The chain is built from TRBV11-3 and TRBJ1-3; maybe TRBD1 (5 bases). CDR3 length equals 15 residues. V was clipped by 5 bases and J by 4 bases, with 15 bases between them. Germline CDR1 SGHNT, CDR2 YENEEA.

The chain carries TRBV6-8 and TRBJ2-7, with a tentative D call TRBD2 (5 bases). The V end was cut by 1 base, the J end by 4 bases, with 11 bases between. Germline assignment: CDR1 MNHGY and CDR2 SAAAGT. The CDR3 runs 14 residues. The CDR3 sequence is CASSYLGGRYEQYF. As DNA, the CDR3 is TGTGCCAGCAGTTACTTAGGCGGGCGATACGAGCAGTACTTC.

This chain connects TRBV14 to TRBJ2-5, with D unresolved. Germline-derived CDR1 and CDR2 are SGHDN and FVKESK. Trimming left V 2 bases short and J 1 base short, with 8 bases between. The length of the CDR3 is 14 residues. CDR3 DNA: TGTGCCAGCAGCCAAACAGTTCTCCAAGAGACCCAGTACTTC. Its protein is CASSQTVLQETQYF. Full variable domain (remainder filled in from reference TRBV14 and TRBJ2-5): EAGVTQFPSHSVIEKGQTVTLRCDPISGHDNLYWYRRVMGKEIKFLLHFVKESKQDESGMPNNRFLAERTGGTYSTLKVQPAELEDSGVYFCASSQTVLQETQYFGPGTRLLVL.

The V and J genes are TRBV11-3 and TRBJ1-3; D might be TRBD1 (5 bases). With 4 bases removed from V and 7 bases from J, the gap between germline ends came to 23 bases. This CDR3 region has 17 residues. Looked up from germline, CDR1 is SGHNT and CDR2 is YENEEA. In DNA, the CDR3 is TGTGCCAGCAGCTCCCCCCCCGGGGGTATAAGCGGGAACACCATATATTTT. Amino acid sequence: CASSSPPGGISGNTIYF.

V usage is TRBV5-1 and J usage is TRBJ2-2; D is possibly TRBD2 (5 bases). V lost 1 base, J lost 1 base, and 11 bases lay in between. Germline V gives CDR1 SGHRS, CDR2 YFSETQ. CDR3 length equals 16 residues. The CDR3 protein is CASSLTPRENTGELFF. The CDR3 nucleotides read TGCGCCAGCAGCTTGACCCCTCGGGAGAACACCGGGGAGCTGTTTTTT. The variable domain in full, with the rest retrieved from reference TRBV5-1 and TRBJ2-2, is KAGVTQTPRYLIKTRGQQVTLSCSPISGHRSVSWYQQTPGQGLQFLFEYFSETQRNKGNFPGRFSGRQFSNSRSEMNVSTLELGDSALYLCASSLTPRENTGELFFGEGSRLTVL.

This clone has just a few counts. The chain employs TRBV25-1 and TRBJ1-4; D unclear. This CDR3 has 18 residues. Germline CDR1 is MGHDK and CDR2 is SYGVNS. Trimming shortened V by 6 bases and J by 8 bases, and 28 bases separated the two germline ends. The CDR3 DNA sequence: TGTGCCAGCAGCCCCCATTCGGCGGGAGATCTCTTCTACGAAAAACTGTTTTTT. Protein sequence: CASSPHSAGDLFYEKLFF.

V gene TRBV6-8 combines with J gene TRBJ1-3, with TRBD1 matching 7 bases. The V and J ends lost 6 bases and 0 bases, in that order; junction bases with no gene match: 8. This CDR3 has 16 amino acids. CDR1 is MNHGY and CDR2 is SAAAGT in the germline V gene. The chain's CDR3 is CASRPYRGSSGNTIYF. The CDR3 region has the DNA TGTGCCAGCAGGCCCTACAGGGGAAGCTCTGGAAACACCATATATTTT.

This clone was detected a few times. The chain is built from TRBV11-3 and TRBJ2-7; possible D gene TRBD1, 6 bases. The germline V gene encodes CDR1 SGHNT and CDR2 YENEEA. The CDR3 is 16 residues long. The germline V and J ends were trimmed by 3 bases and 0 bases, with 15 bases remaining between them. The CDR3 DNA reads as TGTGCCAGCAGCTTCTACAGGGCGGCGGTCTCCTACGAGCAGTACTTC. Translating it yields CASSFYRAAVSYEQYF.

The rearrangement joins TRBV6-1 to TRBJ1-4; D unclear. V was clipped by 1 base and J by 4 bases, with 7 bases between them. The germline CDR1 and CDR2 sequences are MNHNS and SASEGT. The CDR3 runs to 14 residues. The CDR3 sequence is CASSEGGINEKLFF. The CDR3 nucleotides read TGTGCCAGCAGTGAAGGTGGGATTAATGAAAAACTGTTTTTT.

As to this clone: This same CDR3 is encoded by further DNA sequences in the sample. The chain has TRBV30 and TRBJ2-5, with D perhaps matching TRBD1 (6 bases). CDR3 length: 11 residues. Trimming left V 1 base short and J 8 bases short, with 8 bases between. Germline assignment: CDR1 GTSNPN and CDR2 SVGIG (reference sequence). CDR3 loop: CAWSAGQTQYF. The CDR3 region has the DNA TGTGCCTGGAGTGCGGGACAAACCCAGTACTTC.

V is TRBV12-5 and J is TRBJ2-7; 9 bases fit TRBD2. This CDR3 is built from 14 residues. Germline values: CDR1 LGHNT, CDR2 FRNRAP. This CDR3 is CASNGLANPYEQYF. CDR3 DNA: TGTGCCAGCAATGGACTAGCGAACCCCTACGAGCAGTACTTC.

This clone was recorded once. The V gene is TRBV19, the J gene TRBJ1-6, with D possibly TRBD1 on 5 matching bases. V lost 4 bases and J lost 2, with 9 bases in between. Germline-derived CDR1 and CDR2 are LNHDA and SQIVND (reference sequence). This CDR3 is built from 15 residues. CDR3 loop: CASSSRGPYNSPLHF. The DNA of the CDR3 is TGTGCCAGTAGTAGCCGGGGACCCTATAATTCACCCCTCCACTTT.

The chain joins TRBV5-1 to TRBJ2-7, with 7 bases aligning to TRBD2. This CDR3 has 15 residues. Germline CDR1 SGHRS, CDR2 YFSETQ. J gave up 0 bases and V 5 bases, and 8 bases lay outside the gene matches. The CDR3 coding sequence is TGCGCCAGCAGGCCGGGGGGAAGGAGCTCCTACGAGCAGTACTTC. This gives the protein CASRPGGRSSYEQYF. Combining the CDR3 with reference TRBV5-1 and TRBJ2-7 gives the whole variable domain KAGVTQTPRYLIKTRGQQVTLSCSPISGHRSVSWYQQTPGQGLQFLFEYFSETQRNKGNFPGRFSGRQFSNSRSEMNVSTLELGDSALYLCASRPGGRSSYEQYFGPGTRLTVT.

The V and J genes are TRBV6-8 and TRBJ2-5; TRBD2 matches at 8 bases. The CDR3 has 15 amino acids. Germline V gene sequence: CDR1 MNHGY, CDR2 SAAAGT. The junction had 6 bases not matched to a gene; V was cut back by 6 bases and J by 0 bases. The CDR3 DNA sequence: TGTGCCAGCAGCGACGGGAGGGAGAACCAAGAGACCCAGTACTTC. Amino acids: CASSDGRENQETQYF.

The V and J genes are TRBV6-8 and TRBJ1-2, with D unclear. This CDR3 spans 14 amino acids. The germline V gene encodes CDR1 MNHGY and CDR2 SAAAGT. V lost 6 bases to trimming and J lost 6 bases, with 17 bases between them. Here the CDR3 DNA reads TGTGCCAGCAGCCCGGATTGGGTAGATGATGGCTACACCTTC. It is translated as CASSPDWVDDGYTF.

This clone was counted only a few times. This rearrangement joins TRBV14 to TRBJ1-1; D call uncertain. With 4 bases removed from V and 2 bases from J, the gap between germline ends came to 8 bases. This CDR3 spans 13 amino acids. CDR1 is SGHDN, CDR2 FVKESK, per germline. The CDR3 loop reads CASSPRINTEAFF. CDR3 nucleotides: TGTGCCAGCAGCCCTCGTATCAACACTGAAGCTTTCTTT.

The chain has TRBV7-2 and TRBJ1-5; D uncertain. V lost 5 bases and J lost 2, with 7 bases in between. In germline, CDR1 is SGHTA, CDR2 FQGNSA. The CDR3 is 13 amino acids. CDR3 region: CASSISGNQPQHF. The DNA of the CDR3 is TGTGCCAGCAGCATAAGCGGCAATCAGCCCCAGCATTTT.

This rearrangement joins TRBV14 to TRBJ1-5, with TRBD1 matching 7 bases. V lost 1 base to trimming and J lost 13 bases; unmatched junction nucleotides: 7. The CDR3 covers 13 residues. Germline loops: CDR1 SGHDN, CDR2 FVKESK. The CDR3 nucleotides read TGTGCCAGCAGCCAAGGTTTGGGACAGTGGCAGCATTTT. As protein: CASSQGLGQWQHF.

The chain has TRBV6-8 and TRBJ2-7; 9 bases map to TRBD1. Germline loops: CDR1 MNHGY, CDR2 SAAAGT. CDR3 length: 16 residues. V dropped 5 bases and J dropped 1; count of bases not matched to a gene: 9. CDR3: CASSRPLTGGSYEQYF. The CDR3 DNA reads TGTGCCAGCAGTCGCCCTCTGACAGGGGGGTCCTACGAGCAGTACTTC.

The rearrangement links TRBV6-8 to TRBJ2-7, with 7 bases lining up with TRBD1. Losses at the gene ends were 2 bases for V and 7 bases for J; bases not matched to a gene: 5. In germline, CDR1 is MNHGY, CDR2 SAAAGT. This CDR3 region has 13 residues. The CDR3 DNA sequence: TGTGCCAGCAGTTACGGCAGGGGGTGGGAGCAGTACTTC. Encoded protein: CASSYGRGWEQYF.